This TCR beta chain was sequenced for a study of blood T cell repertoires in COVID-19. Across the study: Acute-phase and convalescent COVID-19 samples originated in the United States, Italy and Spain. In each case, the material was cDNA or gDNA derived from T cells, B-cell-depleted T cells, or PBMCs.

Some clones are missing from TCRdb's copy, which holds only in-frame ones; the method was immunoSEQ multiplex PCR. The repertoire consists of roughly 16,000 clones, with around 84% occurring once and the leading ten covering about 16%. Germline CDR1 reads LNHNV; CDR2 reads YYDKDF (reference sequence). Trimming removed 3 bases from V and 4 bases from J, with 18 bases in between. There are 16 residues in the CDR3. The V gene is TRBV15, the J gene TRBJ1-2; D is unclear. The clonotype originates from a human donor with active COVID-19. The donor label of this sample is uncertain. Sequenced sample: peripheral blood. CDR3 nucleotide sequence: TGTGCCACCAGCAGGCAGAACTCTAGGGCGGGCTATGGCTACACCTTC. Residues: CATSRQNSRAGYGYTF.